Reported below is one TCR beta chain. This sample is part of a study of blood T cell repertoires in COVID-19. For the study at large: Acute and convalescent COVID-19 samples came from the United States, Italy and Spain. T cells, B-cell-depleted T cells, or PBMCs supplied cDNA or gDNA.

Trimming removed 5 bases from V and 3 bases from J, with 13 bases in between. This CDR3 has 14 amino acids. The germline V gene has CDR1 MDHEN and CDR2 SYDVKM. The authors' processing: Reference gene primer amplification in the assay estimated nucleated cell counts. Sequencing was performed with immunoSEQ multiplex PCR; in TCRdb, only in-frame clones are kept and a portion is missing. Clone size and V and J calls were adopted from that table, with D and trimming inferred from the DNA. This repertoire shows just over 650,000 clones, 90% found once; its top ten account for around 0.3%. The TCR sequence derives from a woman between 18 and 29 years old with acute or convalescent COVID-19. The sample consisted of peripheral blood. The gene calls are TRBV28 and TRBJ1-2; no definite D call. The CDR3 DNA reads as TGTGCCAGCAGTGACTACGGGGTTTACTATGGCTACACCTTC. Amino acid sequence: CASSDYGVYYGYTF.